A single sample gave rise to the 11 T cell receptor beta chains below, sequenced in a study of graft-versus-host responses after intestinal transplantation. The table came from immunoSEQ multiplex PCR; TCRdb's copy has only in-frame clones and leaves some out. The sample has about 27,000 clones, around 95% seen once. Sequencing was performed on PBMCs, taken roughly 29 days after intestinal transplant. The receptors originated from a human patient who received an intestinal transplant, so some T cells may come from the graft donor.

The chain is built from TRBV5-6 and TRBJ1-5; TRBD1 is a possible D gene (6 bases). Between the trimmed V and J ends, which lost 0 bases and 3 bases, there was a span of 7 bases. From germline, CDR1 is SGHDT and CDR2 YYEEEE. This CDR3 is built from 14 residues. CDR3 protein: CASSLGGANQPQHF. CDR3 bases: TGTGCCAGCAGCTTGGGGGGGGCCAATCAGCCCCAGCATTTT.

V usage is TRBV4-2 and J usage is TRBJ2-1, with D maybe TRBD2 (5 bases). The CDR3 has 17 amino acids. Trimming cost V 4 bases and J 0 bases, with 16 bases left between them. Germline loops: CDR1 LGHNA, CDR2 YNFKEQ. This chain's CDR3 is CASSRGLKSSSYNEQFF. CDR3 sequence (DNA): TGTGCCAGCAGCCGAGGGTTAAAGAGTAGCTCCTACAATGAGCAGTTCTTC.

The chain's CDR3 is CASTPRDRASSYEQYF. In DNA form, the CDR3 reads TGTGCCAGCACCCCCCGGGACAGGGCTAGCTCCTACGAGCAGTACTTC. The chain has TRBV21-1 and TRBJ2-7; TRBD1, the D gene given by the table, was not confirmed from the DNA. TRBV21-1 is a pseudogene. The CDR3 covers 16 residues.

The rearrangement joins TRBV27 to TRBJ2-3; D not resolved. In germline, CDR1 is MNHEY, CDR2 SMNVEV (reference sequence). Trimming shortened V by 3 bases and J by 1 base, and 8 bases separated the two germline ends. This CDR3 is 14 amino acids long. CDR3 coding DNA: TGTGCCAGCAGTTTTAGTATCGGCACAGATACGCAGTATTTT. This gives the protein CASSFSIGTDTQYF.

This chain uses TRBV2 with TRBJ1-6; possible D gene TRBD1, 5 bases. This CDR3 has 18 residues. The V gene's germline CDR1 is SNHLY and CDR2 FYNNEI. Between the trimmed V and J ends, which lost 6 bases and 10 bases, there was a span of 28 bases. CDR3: CASRPTIGGLGDGSPLHF. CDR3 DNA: TGTGCCAGCAGACCGACAATCGGGGGGTTGGGGGATGGATCACCCCTCCACTTT.

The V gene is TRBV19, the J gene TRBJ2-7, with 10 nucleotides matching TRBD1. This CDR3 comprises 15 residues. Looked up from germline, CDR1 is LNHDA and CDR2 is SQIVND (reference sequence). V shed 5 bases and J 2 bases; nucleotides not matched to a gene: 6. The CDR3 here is CASSAAGTGAYEQYF. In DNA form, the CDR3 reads TGTGCCAGTAGTGCAGCCGGGACAGGGGCCTACGAGCAGTACTTC.

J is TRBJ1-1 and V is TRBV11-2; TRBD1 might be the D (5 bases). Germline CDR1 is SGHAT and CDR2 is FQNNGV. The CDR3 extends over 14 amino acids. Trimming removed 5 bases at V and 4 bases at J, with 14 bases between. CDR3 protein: CASSAERGGTEAFF. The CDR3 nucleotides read TGTGCCAGCAGCGCAGAGAGGGGCGGCACTGAAGCTTTCTTT.

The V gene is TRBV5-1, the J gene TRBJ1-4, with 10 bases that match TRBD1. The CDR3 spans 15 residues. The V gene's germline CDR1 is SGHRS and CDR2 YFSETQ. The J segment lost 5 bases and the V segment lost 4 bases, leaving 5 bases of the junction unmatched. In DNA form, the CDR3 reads TGCGCCAGCAGCGCGATGACAGGGGGCAATGAAAAACTGTTTTTT. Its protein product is CASSAMTGGNEKLFF. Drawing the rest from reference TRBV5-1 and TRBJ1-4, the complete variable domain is KAGVTQTPRYLIKTRGQQVTLSCSPISGHRSVSWYQQTPGQGLQFLFEYFSETQRNKGNFPGRFSGRQFSNSRSEMNVSTLELGDSALYLCASSAMTGGNEKLFFGSGTQLSVL.

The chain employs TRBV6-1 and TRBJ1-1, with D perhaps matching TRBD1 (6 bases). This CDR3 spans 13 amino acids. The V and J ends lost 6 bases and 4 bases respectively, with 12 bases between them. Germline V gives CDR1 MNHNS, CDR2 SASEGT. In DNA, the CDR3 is TGTGCCAGCAGGCTTCGGGGGGCCACTGAAGCTTTCTTT. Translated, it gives CASRLRGATEAFF.

The CDR3 here is CATGPGQNNSPLHF. In DNA form, the CDR3 reads TGTGCCACCGGACCGGGACAGAATAATTCACCCCTCCACTTT. The V gene is TRBV19, the J gene TRBJ1-6; 7 bases fit TRBD1. CDR3 size: 14 residues. V trimming: 10 bases; J trimming: 5 bases; junction bases outside the gene matches: 8. Germline-derived CDR1 and CDR2 are LNHDA and SQIVND (reference sequence).

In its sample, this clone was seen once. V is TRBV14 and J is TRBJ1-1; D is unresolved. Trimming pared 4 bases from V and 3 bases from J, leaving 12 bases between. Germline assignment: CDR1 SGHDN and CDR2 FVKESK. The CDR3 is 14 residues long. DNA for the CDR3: TGTGCCAGCAGCCCGATGCCTAGTTACACTGAAGCTTTCTTT. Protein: CASSPMPSYTEAFF.